The 2 T cell receptor beta chains below were found in one sample sequenced in a study of T-cell memory formation after mild COVID-19. Via MiXCR, TCRdb re-called the 5' RACE reads, giving one row per CDR3 protein. There are 100,000 or so distinct CDR3 sequences in the sample; around 10% occur only once, and about 40% lies in the top ten. Sequences were obtained from PBMCs or a T cell subset sorted from them (not recorded which). The receptors here all came from a man in his late teens or twenties who had mild COVID-19 (a few samples of this study predate the infection). Cell type and time point are not known.

V usage is TRBV7-9 and J usage is TRBJ1-6, with no clear D. V was shortened by 2 bases and J by 13 bases, with 6 bases between the two germline ends. The CDR3 runs 11 residues. CDR1 and CDR2 from the germline V gene are SEHNR and FQNEAQ (reference sequence). CDR3 nucleotides: TGTGCCAGCAGCTTATACCCTCCCCTCCACTTT. Translated: CASSLYPPLHF.

The table lists this clonotype with a few counts. The V gene is TRBV10-3, the J gene TRBJ1-2; D unclear. The V end was cut by 4 bases, the J end by 1 base, with 7 bases between. CDR1 is ENHRY, CDR2 SYGVKD, per germline. The CDR3 length is 13 residues. In DNA, the CDR3 is TGTGCCATCAGTGGAGCCGGTAACTATGGCTACACCTTC. Translating it yields CAISGAGNYGYTF.